The source of this TCR beta chain is a study of identifying expanded T cells in peripheral blood. For this clone: What it binds is unknown.

Study observations and caveats: Differentially abundant clones: roughly 1.3 between replicates, around 17 at 2 to 3 weeks, 18 to 20 at four. Variance in clone template counts between approximately 2-week samples significantly increased with total template count across all healthy donors.

CDR1 and CDR2 from the germline V gene are MGHRA and YSYEKL. Trimming took 1 base from V and 4 from J, leaving 13 bases between them. This CDR3 is built from 15 residues. Collection occurred without any documented infections or immune events in donors. Assay: immunoSEQ multiplex PCR; the TCRdb copy retains only in-frame clones and omits some. In the table there are 100,000 to 150,000 clones, about 80% of which are singletons. The chain uses TRBV4-1 and TRBJ1-2; D remains ambiguous. Sequencing was carried out using blood. This TCR derives from a person between 18 and 69 years old in good health. The CDR3 reads CASSQVWPSVYGYTF. The CDR3 DNA reads TGCGCCAGCAGCCAAGTTTGGCCCTCCGTCTATGGCTACACCTTC.